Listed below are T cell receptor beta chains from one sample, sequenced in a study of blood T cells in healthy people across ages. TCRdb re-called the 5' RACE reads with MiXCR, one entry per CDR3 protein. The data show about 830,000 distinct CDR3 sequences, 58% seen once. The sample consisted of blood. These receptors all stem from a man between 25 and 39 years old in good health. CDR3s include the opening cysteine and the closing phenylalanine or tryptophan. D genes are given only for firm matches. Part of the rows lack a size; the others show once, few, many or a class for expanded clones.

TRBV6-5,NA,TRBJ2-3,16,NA,TGTGCCAGCGGTTACTCGAGTGGGCTAAGCACAGATACGCAGTATTTT,CASGYSSGLSTDTQYF
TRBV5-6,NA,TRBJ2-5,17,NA,TGTGCCAGCAGCTCGATCCCTGGCAGGTTTTGGGGAGAGACCCAGTACTTC,CASSSIPGRFWGETQYF
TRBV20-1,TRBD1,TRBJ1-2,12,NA,TGCAGTGCTGTACAGGGGAACTATGGCTACACCTTC,CSAVQGNYGYTF
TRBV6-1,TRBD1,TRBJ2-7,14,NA,TGTGCCAGCAGTAGCAGGGGGACCAGCATCGAGCAGTACTTC,CASSSRGTSIEQYF
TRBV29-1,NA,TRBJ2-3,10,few,TGCAGCGTTGTTTCCGATACGCAGTATTTT,CSVVSDTQYF
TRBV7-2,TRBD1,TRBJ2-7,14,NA,TGTGCCAGCAGCTCCTACAGGGGACCCCCCGAGCAGTACTTC,CASSSYRGPPEQYF
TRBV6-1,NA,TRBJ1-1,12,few,TGTGCCAGCAGCCAATGGAGCCTTGAAGCTTTCTTT,CASSQWSLEAFF
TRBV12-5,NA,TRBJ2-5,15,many,TGTGCTAGTGGTTTGTTAGTTGCGGGGAGCGAGACCCAGTACTTC,CASGLLVAGSETQYF
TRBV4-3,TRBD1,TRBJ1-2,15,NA,TGCGCCAGCAGCCAAGCTTCTGGACAGGGGTATGGCTACACCTTC,CASSQASGQGYGYTF
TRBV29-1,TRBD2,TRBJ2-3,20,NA,TGCAGCGTTGAAGATCAGGAACTAGCGGGAACTCCGATAAGCACAGATACGCAGTATTTT,CSVEDQELAGTPISTDTQYF
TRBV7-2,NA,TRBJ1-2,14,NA,TGTGCCAGCAGCGTGGACGGCAGTACATATGGCTACACCTTC,CASSVDGSTYGYTF
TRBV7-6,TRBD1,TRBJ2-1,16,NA,TGTGCCAGCAGCTTGGATACAGGGGGCGGACACGATGAGCAGTTCTTC,CASSLDTGGGHDEQFF
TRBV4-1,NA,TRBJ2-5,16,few,TGCGCCAGCAGCAACAAAGAGGGCGTGGAGTGGGAGACCCAGTACTTC,CASSNKEGVEWETQYF
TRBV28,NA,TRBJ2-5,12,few,TGTGCCAGCAGTTTAGTCCTGGCAACCCAGTACTTC,CASSLVLATQYF
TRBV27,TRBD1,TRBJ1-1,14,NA,TGTGCCAGCAGTGACAACGCCGGGACAGGGCCAGCTTTCTTT,CASSDNAGTGPAFF
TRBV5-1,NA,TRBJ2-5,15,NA,TGCGTCAGCAGCTTGGGACGAGCAGAACAAGAGACCCAGTACTTC,CVSSLGRAEQETQYF
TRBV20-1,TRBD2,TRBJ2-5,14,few,TGCAGTGCTCCAGGGACTAGCGGGGGGAAGACCCAGTACTTC,CSAPGTSGGKTQYF
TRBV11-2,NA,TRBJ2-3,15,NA,TGTGCCAGCAGCTTAGATGGGCTAGCGTTTGATACGCAGTATTTT,CASSLDGLAFDTQYF
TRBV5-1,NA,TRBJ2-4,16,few,TGCGCCAGCAGCCATTTTCTGGACAGCCCAGAAAACATTCAGTACTTC,CASSHFLDSPENIQYF
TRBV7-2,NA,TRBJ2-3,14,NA,TGTGCCAGCAGCTTTAACGCTTACAAGGATACGCAGTATTTT,CASSFNAYKDTQYF
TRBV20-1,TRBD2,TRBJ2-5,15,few,TGCAGTGCCCTCCCACTAACAGGGGTAGCGGGGGAGCAGTACTTC,CSALPLTGVAGEQYF
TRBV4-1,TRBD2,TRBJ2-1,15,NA,TGCGCCAGCAGCCAATTGGGCGGGAGGGTCGGTGAGCAGTTCTTC,CASSQLGGRVGEQFF
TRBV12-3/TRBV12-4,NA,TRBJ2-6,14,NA,TGTGCCAGCAGTTCGGGGTACGGGGCCAACGTCCTGACTTTC,CASSSGYGANVLTF
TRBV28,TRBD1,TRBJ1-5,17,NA,TGTGCCAGCAGTTCTTGGCCGGGACAGGGGAGCAATCAGCCCCAGCATTTT,CASSSWPGQGSNQPQHF
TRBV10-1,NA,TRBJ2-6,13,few,TGCGCCAGCAGAAGAAGGGGTCTATCTCTCCTGACTTTC,CASRRRGLSLLTF